This TCR beta chain was sequenced during a study of blood T cell repertoires in COVID-19. The wider study: The United States, Italy and Spain supplied acute and convalescent COVID-19 samples. PBMCs, B-cell-depleted T cells, or T cells were the source of the cDNA or gDNA that made up the material.

The J segment lost 5 bases and the V segment lost 6 bases, leaving 8 bases of the junction unmatched. CDR1 is ENHRY and CDR2 is SYGVKD in the germline V gene. The CDR3 loop spans 15 amino acids. Source study methods: Counts of nucleated cells, estimated from reference gene primer amplification, were obtained. Measured with immunoSEQ multiplex PCR; TCRdb has only the in-frame clones, and not every one. V and J calls and clone size come straight from that table; D and trimming were deduced from the DNA. This table holds 85,000 to 95,000 clones, 75% to 90% found once. This receptor was obtained from a woman older than 75 with active COVID-19. The sequenced sample consisted of peripheral blood. The V and J genes are TRBV10-3 and TRBJ2-5, with 11 nucleotides matching TRBD2. CDR3 sequence reads: CAISRLAGGTETQYF. The DNA of the CDR3 is TGTGCCATCAGCCGGCTAGCGGGAGGTACCGAGACCCAGTACTTC.